This T cell receptor beta chain derives from a study of cytomegalovirus exposure and HLA in healthy donors. It was with 60 Vbeta and 13 Jbeta primers that the PCR ran. Libraries were prepared by immunoSEQ multiplex PCR; TCRdb keeps only in-frame clonotypes and omits some of them. Among around 130,000 clones listed, roughly 69% were seen once. The CDR3 runs to 14 residues. With V trimmed by 8 bases and J by 7 bases, 14 bases remained unmatched. CDR1 is LNHDA and CDR2 is SQIVND in the germline V gene (reference sequence). The table lists this clone with a count of one. Its antigen is unidentified. Participants comprised healthy donors of bone marrow. Study-level results: Analysis was carried out at a later point, and it linked a missense DCLRE1C variant to TCR beta V- and J-gene trimming.

The chain is built from TRBV19 and TRBJ2-7; 7 positions match TRBD1. This TCR derives from a human donor in good health. Material: PBMCs. The CDR3 loop is CASGSTGAAGEQYF. CDR3 coding DNA: TGTGCCAGTGGGTCCACAGGGGCCGCCGGGGAGCAGTACTTC. The full variable domain, completed using reference TRBV19 and TRBJ2-7, is DGGITQSPKYLFRKEGQNVTLSCEQNLNHDAMYWYRQDPGQGLRLIYYSQIVNDFQKGDIAEGYSVSREKKESFPLTVTSAQKNPTAFYLCASGSTGAAGEQYFGPGTRLTVT.